This section outlines one T cell receptor beta chain sequence together with its context. Antigen unknown. No cell sorting was done before RNA was extracted from the tissue. This sample is drawn from a study of tumor and adjacent non-tumor tissue in lung cancer. Study-level points and caveats: Tumor TCR diversity, when higher, was linked to shorter survival.

Trimming removed 5 bases at V and 1 base at J, with 8 bases between. Germline V gives CDR1 SGHTA, CDR2 FQGTGA. The CDR3 extends over 13 amino acids. The library came from three nested PCR rounds adapted from ARM-PCR protocols. TCRdb redid the calling of the multiplex PCR reads with MiXCR, one entry per CDR3 protein. The sample holds approximately 120,000 distinct CDR3 sequences, 66% seen once. The receptor was isolated from a man aged 25 to 40 with non-small cell lung cancer. The sample consisted of lung tumor tissue. The chain couples TRBV7-3 to TRBJ1-1; D is undetermined. For the CDR3, the DNA is TGTGCCAGCAGCCGAGGTCCGAACACTGAAGCTTTCTTT. Protein product: CASSRGPNTEAFF.